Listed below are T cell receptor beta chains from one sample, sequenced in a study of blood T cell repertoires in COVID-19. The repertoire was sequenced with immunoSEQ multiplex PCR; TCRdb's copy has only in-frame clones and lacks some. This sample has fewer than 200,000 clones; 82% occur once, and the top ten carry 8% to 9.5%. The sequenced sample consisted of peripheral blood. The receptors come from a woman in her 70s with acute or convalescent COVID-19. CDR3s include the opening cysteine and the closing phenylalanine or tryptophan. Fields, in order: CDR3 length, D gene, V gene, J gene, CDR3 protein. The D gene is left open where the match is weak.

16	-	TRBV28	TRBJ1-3	CASSLMGPSSGNTIYF
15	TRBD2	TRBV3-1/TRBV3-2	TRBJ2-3	CASSSQRGGLDTQYF
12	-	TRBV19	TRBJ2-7	CASSISRDEQYF
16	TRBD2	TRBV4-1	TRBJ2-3	CASSQDRGGGPDTQYF
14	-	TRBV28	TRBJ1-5	CASSLGFRGQPQHF
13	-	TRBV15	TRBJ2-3	CATSISNSDTQYF
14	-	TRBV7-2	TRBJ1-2	CASSLRGSRNGYTF
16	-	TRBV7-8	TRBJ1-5	CASSLVSPRGNQPQHF
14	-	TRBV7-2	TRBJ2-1	CASSLGLEVYEQFF
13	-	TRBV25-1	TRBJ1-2	CASSEARTNGYTF
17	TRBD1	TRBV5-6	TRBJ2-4	CASSLRTGGGPVNIQYF
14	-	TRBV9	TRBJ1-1	CASSVGTIGTEAFF
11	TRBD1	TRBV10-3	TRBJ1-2	CAISQGAGYTF
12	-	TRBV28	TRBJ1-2	CASSSGSYGYTF
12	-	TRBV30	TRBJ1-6	CAWSDLGSPLHF
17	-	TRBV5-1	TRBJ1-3	CASSLNAPGISGNTIYF
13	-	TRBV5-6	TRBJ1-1	CASSLDQDTEAFF
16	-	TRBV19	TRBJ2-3	CASSRLVQRNTDTQYF
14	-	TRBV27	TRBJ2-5	CASSPRMNMETQYF
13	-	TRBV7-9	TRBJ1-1	CASKRGANTEAFF
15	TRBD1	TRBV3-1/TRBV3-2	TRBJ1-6	CASSPGAGGRSPLHF
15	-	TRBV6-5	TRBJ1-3	CASSYSFSFGNTIYF
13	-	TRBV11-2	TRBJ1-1	CASSRTDFNEAFF
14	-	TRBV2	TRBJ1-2	CASKALGGIYGYTF
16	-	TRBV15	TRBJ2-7	CATSRTETALSYEQYF
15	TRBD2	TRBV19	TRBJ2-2	CASSIASGSTGELFF
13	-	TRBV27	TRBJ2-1	CASSLSLGNEQFF
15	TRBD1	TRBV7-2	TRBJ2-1	CASNRRWTGSDEQFF
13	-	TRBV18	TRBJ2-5	CASSPSNQETQYF
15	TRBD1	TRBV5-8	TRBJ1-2	CASSSPRDREHGYTF